The 27 T cell receptor beta chains reported below all come from one sample, sequenced in a study of T cell clonotyping in hematopoietic cell transplantation. Repertoires were generated with immunoSEQ multiplex PCR, while TCRdb's copy carries only in-frame clones and drops some. The sample comprises around 40,000 clones, around 95% of which are singletons, and roughly 1.6% rests with the top ten. The time point: recipient sample about 28 days before transplant, after cytoreduction. Sample: peripheral blood mononuclear cells, taken before stem cell transplant. All receptors derive from a man aged 40-55 years with chronic myeloid leukemia. Some clones in this sample may be carry-over from other donors' samples.

The V call is TRBV6-5, the J call TRBJ2-7; 7 bases are a match to TRBD2. Germline CDR1 MNHEY, CDR2 SVGAGI. This CDR3 spans 15 amino acids. Losses at the gene ends were 8 bases for V and 6 bases for J; bases not matched to a gene: 16. The CDR3 DNA follows: TGTGCCAGCTCCCCCGATGGACTAGTACGATTCGAGCAGTACTTC. Translated: CASSPDGLVRFEQYF.

The V call is TRBV7-9, the J call TRBJ2-2; D is uncertain. V was cut by 4 bases and J by 7 bases, with 10 bases left in between. Germline V gene data show CDR1 as SEHNR and CDR2 as FQNEAQ (reference sequence). This CDR3 is built from 13 residues. In nucleotides, the CDR3 is TGTGCCAGCAGCTCGGACGTCCTCGGGGAGCTGTTTTTT. As protein: CASSSDVLGELFF.

The V call is TRBV4-2, the J call TRBJ2-4; 7 bases agree with TRBD2. Germline V gene data show CDR1 as LGHNA and CDR2 as YNFKEQ. With V trimmed by 1 base and J by 0 bases, 3 bases remained unmatched. This CDR3 is 16 amino acids long. CDR3 protein: CASSQVGGTAKNIQYF. Written as DNA, the CDR3 is TGTGCCAGCAGCCAAGTGGGGGGGACAGCCAAAAACATTCAGTACTTC.

The chain carries TRBV6-1 and TRBJ2-7; D perhaps matches TRBD2 (5 bases). V was cut by 2 bases and J by 6 bases, with 14 bases left in between. Looked up from germline, CDR1 is MNHNS and CDR2 is SASEGT. This CDR3 has 14 residues. CDR3 protein: CASSEIRDGGEQYF. DNA for the CDR3: TGTGCCAGCAGTGAAATCCGTGACGGAGGCGAGCAGTACTTC.

The chain carries TRBV4-1 and TRBJ2-3; unclear D gene. The CDR3 length is 12 residues. The germline V gene encodes CDR1 MGHRA and CDR2 YSYEKL. V dropped 1 base and J dropped 6 bases, with 5 bases sitting between them. In nucleotides, the CDR3 is TGCGCCAGCAGCCAAGGTGGGGATACGCAGTATTTT. This encodes CASSQGGDTQYF.

This clone was picked up one time. The rearrangement uses TRBV28 and TRBJ1-5, with D possibly TRBD1 on 5 matching bases. The length of the CDR3 is 11 residues. Germline V gene sequence: CDR1 MDHEN, CDR2 SYDVKM. V shed 3 bases and J shed 11 bases, with 8 bases lying between them. The CDR3 DNA reads TGTGCCAGCAGTTTTATGGGGGCCCAGCATTTT. Residues: CASSFMGAQHF.

The chain combines TRBV5-6 with TRBJ2-4; TRBD1 agrees at 7 bases. The CDR3 length is 17 residues. V was clipped by 0 bases and J by 0 bases; unmatched bases: 6. CDR1 and CDR2 from the germline V gene are SGHDT and YYEEEE. CDR3 DNA: TGTGCCAGCAGCTTGGACAGGGGCCTACTAGCCAAAAACATTCAGTACTTC. It yields the protein CASSLDRGLLAKNIQYF. Filled out from reference TRBV5-6 and TRBJ2-4, the complete variable domain reads DAGVTQSPTHLIKTRGQQVTLRCSPKSGHDTVSWYQQALGQGPQFIFQYYEEEERQRGNFPDRFSGHQFPNYSSELNVNALLLGDSALYLCASSLDRGLLAKNIQYFGAGTRLSVL.

In this sample, this clone turned up once. The chain couples TRBV11-1 to TRBJ1-4; no clear D gene. CDR1 is SGHAT, CDR2 FQDESV, per germline (reference sequence). The ends were cut back, 5 bases at V and 8 bases at J, with 15 bases in the middle. The length of the CDR3 is 14 residues. In nucleotides, the CDR3 is TGTGCCAGCAGCCCGAGGTTCAGTAAGGAAAAACTGTTTTTT. Residues: CASSPRFSKEKLFF.

V and J are TRBV9 and TRBJ1-4, with TRBD1 identical over 7 bases. The CDR3 spans 14 residues. V was pared by 0 bases and J by 8 bases, with 4 bases of the junction left unmatched. Germline lookup yields CDR1 SGDLS and CDR2 YYNGEE. The CDR3 DNA reads as TGTGCCAGCAGCGTAGAGGGACAGTCAGAAAAACTGTTTTTT. This encodes CASSVEGQSEKLFF.

J is TRBJ1-4 and V is TRBV27, with D maybe TRBD1 (5 bases). Germline lookup yields CDR1 MNHEY and CDR2 SMNVEV (reference sequence). V shed 4 bases and J shed 5 bases, with 14 bases lying between them. The CDR3 contains 15 residues. CDR3 bases: TGTGCCAGCAGTTGGACATACCTTCGGAATGAAAAACTGTTTTTT. The encoded protein is CASSWTYLRNEKLFF.

This clone was counted a single time. The CDR3 DNA reads TGTGCCAGTAGTATAAGGGTCCATGGCTACACCTTC. Protein: CASSIRVHGYTF. The chain couples TRBV19 to TRBJ1-2; the D is unclear. The CDR3 consists of 12 residues. Between the trimmed V and J ends, which lost 2 bases and 6 bases, there was a span of 7 bases. The V gene's germline CDR1 is LNHDA and CDR2 SQIVND (reference sequence).

The chain has TRBV6-5 and TRBJ1-1; D gene uncertain. The CDR3 is 13 amino acids. Germline assignment: CDR1 MNHEY and CDR2 SVGAGI. Trimming removed 7 bases at V and 1 base at J, with 10 bases between. The CDR3 bases are TGTGCCAGCACCGGAGGGTGGAACACTGAAGCTTTCTTT. It specifies CASTGGWNTEAFF.

The chain joins TRBV7-3 to TRBJ2-5; no reliable D call. CDR1 and CDR2 (germline): SGHTA, FQGTGA. V lost 5 bases, J lost 5 bases, and 12 bases lay in between. CDR3 length: 13 residues. The CDR3 bases are TGTGCCAGCAGCCCCGGGTCATGGGAGACCCAGTACTTC. Encoded protein: CASSPGSWETQYF.

This clone was detected a few times. The chain links TRBV6-1 to TRBJ1-6; D is unresolved. Germline CDR1 MNHNS, CDR2 SASEGT. The CDR3 length is 15 residues. Deletions cut 4 bases from V and 6 bases from J, with 13 bases between. In DNA, the CDR3 is TGTGCCAGCAGTGGTGGTCAGGAACCTAATTCACCCCTCCACTTT. Translating it yields CASSGGQEPNSPLHF.

The chain has TRBV5-1 and TRBJ2-7; 7 positions match TRBD1. CDR1 and CDR2 (germline): SGHRS, YFSETQ. Trimming removed 4 bases from V and 2 bases from J; junction bases left unmatched: 3. This CDR3 has 13 amino acids. The CDR3 nucleotides are TGCGCCAGCAGCGACGGACAGGCCTACGAGCAGTACTTC. Its protein is CASSDGQAYEQYF.

The chain carries TRBV11-2 and TRBJ2-3; the match to TRBD1 covers 10 bases. The germline V gene encodes CDR1 SGHAT and CDR2 FQNNGV. The CDR3 extends over 16 amino acids. Unmatched junction bases numbered 6, after V lost 5 bases and J lost 1 base. CDR3 protein: CASSPDGTGGTDTQYF. The CDR3 coding sequence is TGTGCCAGCAGCCCCGACGGGACAGGGGGCACAGATACGCAGTATTTT. Complete variable domain (other parts from reference TRBV11-2 and TRBJ2-3): EAGVAQSPRYKIIEKRQSVAFWCNPISGHATLYWYQQILGQGPKLLIQFQNNGVVDDSQLPKDRFSAERLKGVDSTLKIQPAKLEDSAVYLCASSPDGTGGTDTQYFGPGTRLTVL.

The CDR3 spells CASFGTGSYEQYF. CDR3 sequence (DNA): TGTGCCAGCTTCGGGACAGGGAGCTACGAGCAGTACTTC. The chain carries TRBV28 and TRBJ2-7; 9 nucleotides align to TRBD1. CDR3 size: 13 residues. J gave up 3 bases and V 8 bases, and 5 bases lay outside the gene matches. Germline lookup yields CDR1 MDHEN and CDR2 SYDVKM.

The V gene is TRBV30, the J gene TRBJ1-4; 9 nucleotides agree with TRBD1. Per the germline V gene, CDR1 is GTSNPN and CDR2 is SVGIG (reference sequence). Losses at the gene ends were 1 base for V and 7 bases for J; bases not matched to a gene: 7. CDR3 length: 15 residues. CDR3 in amino acids: CAWSGGQGMGEKLFF. CDR3 coding DNA: TGTGCCTGGAGTGGGGGACAGGGAATGGGTGAAAAACTGTTTTTT.

The gene calls are TRBV7-2 and TRBJ1-6; 10 positions match TRBD1. The V and J ends lost 4 bases and 10 bases, in that order; junction bases with no gene match: 7. The CDR3 extends over 15 amino acids. Germline V gene data show CDR1 as SGHTA and CDR2 as FQGNSA. The CDR3 nucleotides read TGTGCCAGCAGCTCAGGGACAGGGGTGGGATCACCCCTCCACTTT. It specifies CASSSGTGVGSPLHF.

This chain connects TRBV4-2 to TRBJ2-7, with D possibly matching TRBD2 (6 bases). The CDR3 is 15 residues long. Between the trimmed V and J ends, which lost 0 bases and 5 bases, there was a span of 14 bases. Germline CDR1 LGHNA, CDR2 YNFKEQ. DNA for the CDR3: TGTGCCAGCAGCCAAGAAGGGACTGGCAGCGACGAGCAGTACTTC. Protein: CASSQEGTGSDEQYF.

This sequence joins TRBV7-3 and TRBJ2-7; 9 bases line up with TRBD1. Germline CDR1 is SGHTA and CDR2 is FQGTGA. The CDR3 contains 15 residues. J lost 3 bases, V lost 2 bases, and 5 bases had no gene match. CDR3 sequence (DNA): TGTGCCAGCAGCTTAGAATCGGACAGGGGCTACGAGCAGTACTTC. Translated, it gives CASSLESDRGYEQYF.

The rearrangement links TRBV5-6 to TRBJ1-5; tentative D call: TRBD1 (5 bases). Germline V gene lookup returns CDR1 SGHDT and CDR2 YYEEEE. The CDR3 is 14 residues long. With 3 bases removed from V and 6 bases from J, the gap between germline ends came to 13 bases. CDR3 in amino acids: CASSSRDPFQPQHF. The CDR3 DNA reads TGTGCCAGCAGCTCCCGGGACCCATTTCAGCCCCAGCATTTT.

J is TRBJ2-3 and V is TRBV7-2; 7 bases agree with TRBD1. Germline CDR1 and CDR2: SGHTA and FQGNSA. The CDR3 loop spans 16 amino acids. Trimming took 1 base from V and 1 from J; bases not matched to a gene: 5. Written as DNA, the CDR3 is TGTGCCAGCAGCTTAGTTATAACAGGGGGCACAGATACGCAGTATTTT. Translating it yields CASSLVITGGTDTQYF.

The chain couples TRBV28 to TRBJ2-7; D is undetermined. This CDR3 is built from 13 residues. The V and J ends lost 6 bases and 0 bases respectively, with 9 bases between them. Per germline, CDR1 MDHEN and CDR2 SYDVKM. CDR3 protein: CASSSDSSYEQYF. The CDR3 nucleotides read TGTGCCAGCAGCTCCGATAGCTCCTACGAGCAGTACTTC.

The chain joins TRBV30 to TRBJ1-1; tentative D call: TRBD1 (5 bases). This CDR3 spans 14 amino acids. CDR1 is GTSNPN and CDR2 is SVGIG in the germline V gene (reference sequence). V was clipped by 5 bases and J by 3 bases, with 16 bases between them. The CDR3 spells CAWSPGPGDTEAFF. CDR3 coding DNA: TGTGCCTGGTCCCCGGGACCGGGAGACACTGAAGCTTTCTTT.

The chain links TRBV7-2 to TRBJ2-4; no definite D call. Trimming left V 5 bases short and J 6 bases short, with 17 bases between. The CDR3 totals 15 residues. CDR1 and CDR2 from the germline V gene are SGHTA and FQGNSA. CDR3 in DNA: TGTGCCAGCAGCCTAGGCTTCGTTCTAGGAAACATTCAGTACTTC. Translated: CASSLGFVLGNIQYF.

The chain joins TRBV9 to TRBJ2-1, with TRBD2 matching over 9 bases. V shed 0 bases, J shed 3 bases, and the junction held 1 base outside the gene matches. This CDR3 is built from 15 residues. From germline, CDR1 is SGDLS and CDR2 YYNGEE. The CDR3 spells CASSVGSGGYNEQFF. In DNA form, the CDR3 reads TGTGCCAGCAGCGTAGGTAGCGGGGGCTACAATGAGCAGTTCTTC. Variable domain in full (rest from reference TRBV9 and TRBJ2-1): DSGVTQTPKHLITATGQRVTLRCSPRSGDLSVYWYQQSLDQGLQFLIQYYNGEERAKGNILERFSAQQFPDLHSELNLSSLELGDSALYFCASSVGSGGYNEQFFGPGTRLTVL.